The 30 T cell receptor beta chains listed next were all sequenced from one sample in a study of blood T cell repertoires in COVID-19 (TCRdb year 2020). The library was generated by the immunoSEQ multiplex PCR assay. As stored in TCRdb, this immuneACCESS dataset retains in-frame rearrangements with V and J assigned. A fraction of the clones does not appear; measured against another copy, unresolved V genes explain less than half of the discrepancy, and the remainder lacks a known reason. This sample is represented by over 95,000 clones; around 83% of them were singletons. The ten largest clonotypes hold 5% to 6% of the sample. Material for sequencing was peripheral blood. These receptors were taken from a woman in her sixties or seventies with COVID-19, enrolled during active disease.

The chain has TRBV5-1 and TRBJ1-1, with D hard to call. CDR1 and CDR2 from the germline V gene are SGHRS and YFSETQ. The V and J ends lost 4 bases and 9 bases respectively, with 13 bases between them. This CDR3 has 12 residues. The chain's CDR3 is CASSPGSPQAFF. The CDR3 nucleotides are TGCGCCAGCAGCCCCGGGTCACCCCAAGCTTTCTTT.

This chain uses TRBV7-8 with TRBJ1-2; tentatively, D is TRBD1 (5 bases). Trimming stripped 0 bases from V and 2 bases from J, with 13 bases between. The germline CDR1 and CDR2 sequences are SGHVS and FQNEAQ. This CDR3 is 16 amino acids long. Here the CDR3 DNA reads TGTGCCAGCAGCTTAGCGGGGGGGTCTTACAACTATGGCTACACCTTC. Translated: CASSLAGGSYNYGYTF. Combining the CDR3 with reference TRBV7-8 and TRBJ1-2 gives the whole variable domain GAGVSQSPRYKVAKRGQDVALRCDPISGHVSLFWYQQALGQGPEFLTYFQNEAQLDKSGLPSDRFFAERPEGSVSTLKIQRTQQEDSAVYLCASSLAGGSYNYGYTFGSGTRLTVV.

This chain uses TRBV10-1 with TRBJ1-6; unclear D gene. This CDR3 spans 17 amino acids. Trimming left V 2 bases short and J 7 bases short, with 18 bases between. CDR1 WNHNN and CDR2 SYGVQD come from the germline V gene (reference sequence). Written as DNA, the CDR3 is TGCGCCAGCAGTGAGCAGATAGCCGAAAGTGGGAATTCACCCCTCCACTTT. Amino acid sequence: CASSEQIAESGNSPLHF.

This clone was recorded once. The chain carries TRBV9 and TRBJ2-5; 9 nucleotides align to TRBD2. The CDR3 sequence is 20 residues long. Per germline, CDR1 SGDLS and CDR2 YYNGEE. V lost 0 bases and J lost 4; bases outside the gene matches: 19. CDR3 nucleotides: TGTGCCAGCAGCGTAGTTGGTGGTGAATTCGGCGGGGGGGTTCGAGAGACCCAGTACTTC. Residues: CASSVVGGEFGGGVRETQYF.

This chain links TRBV5-4 with TRBJ2-7, with TRBD2 identical over 10 bases. J gave up 4 bases and V 0 bases, and 7 bases lay outside the gene matches. CDR3 length: 16 residues. Germline V lookup: CDR1 SGHNT, CDR2 YYREEE (reference sequence). The CDR3 nucleotides are TGTGCCAGCAGCTTGGCCTTTATAGCGGGGGGTTACGAGCAGTACTTC. It codes for CASSLAFIAGGYEQYF.

This clone occurred once. The chain links TRBV10-3 to TRBJ1-5; TRBD1 is a possible D gene (5 bases). Looked up from germline, CDR1 is ENHRY and CDR2 is SYGVKD. Trimming shortened V by 10 bases and J by 1 base, and 17 bases separated the two germline ends. The CDR3 sequence is 15 residues long. CDR3 bases: TGTGCCACCGCTATTATTAGGGGCAGCAATCAGCCCCAGCATTTT. Its protein product is CATAIIRGSNQPQHF.

This clone turned up a few times. The rearrangement uses TRBV12-3 or TRBV12-4 and TRBJ1-1, with a possible D match to TRBD1 (6 bases). CDR3 length: 12 residues. Deletions cut 2 bases from V and 6 bases from J, with 7 bases between. The DNA for the CDR3 is TGTGCCAGCAGTTTATGGACAGCTGAAGCTTTCTTT. It specifies CASSLWTAEAFF.

This sequence joins TRBV3-1 (or the pseudogene TRBV3-2) and TRBJ2-3; tentative D call: TRBD2 (5 bases). The CDR3 sequence is 18 residues long. The V gene's germline CDR1 is LGHDT and CDR2 YNNKEL (reference sequence). Trimming took off 4 bases at V and 2 bases at J, with 22 bases between the two ends. The CDR3 protein is CASSRGKAASTFTDTQYF. The CDR3 DNA sequence: TGTGCCAGCAGCCGGGGAAAAGCAGCTAGCACGTTCACAGATACGCAGTATTTT.

The V call is TRBV6-6, the J call TRBJ1-2; 12 nucleotides align to TRBD1. CDR1 and CDR2 from the germline V gene are MNHNY and SVGAGI (reference sequence). The junction had 7 bases not matched to a gene; V was cut back by 5 bases and J by 0 bases. This CDR3 is 17 amino acids long. The CDR3 protein is CASSQGQGASTNYGYTF. The CDR3 coding sequence is TGTGCCAGCAGTCAGGGACAGGGGGCGTCCACTAACTATGGCTACACCTTC.

The CDR3 loop is CASTQHHRNTEAFF. The CDR3 DNA reads as TGTGCCAGTACCCAACACCACAGAAACACTGAAGCTTTCTTT. The J gene is TRBJ1-1, the V gene TRBV19; D is ambiguous. With 7 bases removed from V and 2 bases from J, the gap between germline ends came to 14 bases. CDR1 and CDR2 (germline): LNHDA, SQIVND (reference sequence). CDR3 length: 14 residues.

This chain links TRBV20-1 with TRBJ2-2, with D possibly TRBD2 on 6 matching bases. This CDR3 comprises 12 residues. The V and J ends lost 3 bases and 5 bases respectively, with 7 bases between them. CDR1 and CDR2 from the germline V gene are DFQATT and SNEGSKA (reference sequence). CDR3 sequence: CSASAGTGELFF. CDR3 in DNA: TGCAGTGCTAGTGCGGGGACCGGGGAGCTGTTTTTT.

The chain employs TRBV7-9 and TRBJ1-4, with D maybe TRBD1 (5 bases). The germline V and J ends were trimmed by 5 bases and 4 bases, with 14 bases remaining between them. The CDR3 contains 15 residues. Germline assignment: CDR1 SEHNR and CDR2 FQNEAQ (reference sequence). The CDR3 here is CASSTTGDGNEKLFF. CDR3 nucleotides: TGTGCCAGCAGCACCACAGGAGATGGTAATGAAAAACTGTTTTTT.

The chain couples TRBV7-9 to TRBJ2-1; D ambiguous. Germline V gene data show CDR1 as SEHNR and CDR2 as FQNEAQ (reference sequence). With 4 bases removed from V and 4 bases from J, the gap between germline ends came to 11 bases. The CDR3 sequence is 14 residues long. The CDR3 DNA reads as TGTGCCAGCAGCTCAGTAGACTGGTACAATGAGCAGTTCTTC. Translated, it gives CASSSVDWYNEQFF.

J is TRBJ1-5 and V is TRBV6-1; a weak D match, TRBD1 (6 bases). Germline V gene lookup returns CDR1 MNHNS and CDR2 SASEGT. CDR3 size: 17 residues. V shed 3 bases and J shed 0 bases, with 15 bases lying between them. Here the CDR3 DNA reads TGTGCCAGCAGTGAGAGACAGGTCGTTGTTAGCAATCAGCCCCAGCATTTT. This gives the protein CASSERQVVVSNQPQHF.

This clone was counted a single time. This rearrangement joins TRBV3-1 (or the pseudogene TRBV3-2) to TRBJ1-6, with D maybe TRBD1 (5 bases). V lost 0 bases to trimming and J lost 7 bases, with 10 bases between them. The CDR3 has 15 residues. CDR1 is LGHDT, CDR2 YNNKEL, per germline (reference sequence). CDR3 DNA sequence: TGTGCCAGCAGCCAAGATTGGGGGGGGAATTCACCCCTCCACTTT. This encodes CASSQDWGGNSPLHF.

J is TRBJ2-3 and V is TRBV19; 7 bases fit TRBD2. The germline V gene has CDR1 LNHDA and CDR2 SQIVND (reference sequence). The CDR3 loop spans 14 amino acids. Trimming at V came to 7 bases and at J to 2 bases, leaving 6 bases not matched to a gene. CDR3 amino acids: CASMAGRDTDTQYF. CDR3 nucleotide sequence: TGTGCCAGTATGGCAGGGAGGGACACAGATACGCAGTATTTT. The entire variable domain, with the rest obtained from reference TRBV19 and TRBJ2-3, is as follows: DGGITQSPKYLFRKEGQNVTLSCEQNLNHDAMYWYRQDPGQGLRLIYYSQIVNDFQKGDIAEGYSVSREKKESFPLTVTSAQKNPTAFYLCASMAGRDTDTQYFGPGTRLTVL.

The rearrangement joins TRBV11-2 to TRBJ1-3; D call uncertain. The CDR3 contains 12 residues. Germline assignment: CDR1 SGHAT and CDR2 FQNNGV. The ends were cut back, 8 bases at V and 2 bases at J, with 7 bases in the middle. The CDR3 is CASREAGNTIYF. As DNA, the CDR3 is TGTGCCAGCCGGGAGGCTGGAAACACCATATATTTT.

This clone has just a few counts. The chain links TRBV6-1 to TRBJ2-7; possibly TRBD2 for D (6 bases). In germline, CDR1 is MNHNS, CDR2 SASEGT. Trimming cost V 3 bases and J 0 bases, with 18 bases left between them. This CDR3 is built from 17 residues. The DNA of the CDR3 is TGTGCCAGCAGTGAGCGCCCACTGGCGGGGTACTCCTACGAGCAGTACTTC. Translation gives CASSERPLAGYSYEQYF.

The J gene is TRBJ1-1, the V gene TRBV6-5; D may be TRBD1 (5 bases). V was pared by 0 bases and J by 2 bases, with 13 bases between. The CDR3 is made up of 16 amino acids. Germline CDR1 and CDR2: MNHEY and SVGAGI. Here the CDR3 DNA reads TGTGCCAGCAGTTACTCGGCTCGGGGACTCAACACTGAAGCTTTCTTT. It codes for CASSYSARGLNTEAFF.

The J gene is TRBJ1-1, the V gene TRBV11-2, with D unresolved. Germline CDR1 and CDR2: SGHAT and FQNNGV. Trimming shortened V by 2 bases and J by 5 bases, and 9 bases separated the two germline ends. The CDR3 has 13 residues. The CDR3: CASSLIRGTEAFF. For the CDR3, the DNA is TGTGCCAGCAGCTTAATCCGGGGAACTGAAGCTTTCTTT.

V and J are TRBV7-2 and TRBJ1-2, with D unclear. Germline V gene sequence: CDR1 SGHTA, CDR2 FQGNSA. Trimming took 1 base from V and 8 from J, leaving 14 bases between them. The CDR3 length is 14 residues. The CDR3 loop reads CASSLVGAARGYTF. The CDR3, as DNA: TGTGCCAGCAGCTTAGTAGGTGCAGCGCGAGGCTACACCTTC. Combining the CDR3 with reference TRBV7-2 and TRBJ1-2 gives the whole variable domain GAGVSQSPSNKVTEKGKDVELRCDPISGHTALYWYRQSLGQGLEFLIYFQGNSAPDKSGLPSDRFSAERTGGSVSTLTIQRTQQEDSAVYLCASSLVGAARGYTFGSGTRLTVV.

The table lists this clone with a count of one. V gene TRBV29-1 combines with J gene TRBJ1-2; tentatively, D is TRBD1 (5 bases). CDR1 and CDR2 from the germline V gene are SQVTM and ANQGSEA. The CDR3 extends over 12 amino acids. V lost 5 bases and J lost 4, with 11 bases in between. CDR3 nucleotide sequence: TGCAGCGTTCAAGGGACTTTCTATGGCTACACCTTC. Amino acid sequence: CSVQGTFYGYTF.

The chain employs TRBV19 and TRBJ1-1, with 8 bases that match TRBD1. Germline CDR1 and CDR2: LNHDA and SQIVND (reference sequence). V shed 2 bases and J 7 bases; nucleotides not matched to a gene: 18. CDR3 length: 18 residues. CDR3 region: CASSIFVSGGQVAFEAFF. In nucleotides, the CDR3 is TGTGCCAGTAGTATATTTGTTAGTGGGGGACAGGTTGCGTTTGAAGCTTTCTTT.

This chain uses TRBV5-4 with TRBJ2-1; tentative D call: TRBD2 (6 bases). Trimming stripped 0 bases from V and 6 bases from J, with 7 bases between. CDR1 and CDR2 from the germline V gene are SGHNT and YYREEE (reference sequence). This CDR3 is 13 amino acids long. The CDR3 sequence: CASSLGAGNEQFF. In DNA form, the CDR3 reads TGTGCCAGCAGCTTGGGAGCGGGCAATGAGCAGTTCTTC.

This sequence joins TRBV2 and TRBJ1-2; D is perhaps TRBD1 (6 bases). V lost 7 bases to trimming and J lost 1 base, with 10 bases between them. This CDR3 is built from 13 residues. Germline CDR1 reads SNHLY; CDR2 reads FYNNEI. Written as DNA, the CDR3 is TGTGCCAGCATGGGACACCTTAACTATGGCTACACCTTC. It is translated as CASMGHLNYGYTF. Using reference TRBV2 and TRBJ1-2 for the parts outside the CDR3, the full variable domain is EPEVTQTPSHQVTQMGQEVILRCVPISNHLYFYWYRQILGQKVEFLVSFYNNEISEKSEIFDDQFSVERPDGSNFTLKIRSTKLEDSAMYFCASMGHLNYGYTFGSGTRLTVV.

The V gene is TRBV28, the J gene TRBJ1-1; D may be TRBD1 (5 bases). V was pared by 3 bases and J by 4 bases, with 9 bases between. This CDR3 spans 13 amino acids. Germline V CDR1 and CDR2: MDHEN, SYDVKM. The DNA of the CDR3 is TGTGCCAGCAGTTTTATAGGGGCCACTGAAGCTTTCTTT. Translated, it gives CASSFIGATEAFF. The full variable domain, rest sourced from reference TRBV28 and TRBJ1-1, is DVKVTQSSRYLVKRTGEKVFLECVQDMDHENMFWYRQDPGLGLRLIYFSYDVKMKEKGDIPEGYSVSREKKERFSLILESASTNQTSMYLCASSFIGATEAFFGQGTRLTVV.

The chain combines TRBV7-9 with TRBJ1-1, with 8 bases fitting TRBD1. The germline V gene has CDR1 SEHNR and CDR2 FQNEAQ (reference sequence). The CDR3 is made up of 15 amino acids. Losses at the gene ends were 5 bases for V and 3 bases for J; bases not matched to a gene: 8. The CDR3 DNA reads TGTGCCAGCAGCCCGGACAGGGCCCAGGACACTGAAGCTTTCTTT. Its translation is CASSPDRAQDTEAFF.

The CDR3 DNA is TGTGCCAGCGGGACAGAAAGTTCACCCCTCCACTTT. Encoded protein: CASGTESSPLHF. The chain carries TRBV12-3 or TRBV12-4 and TRBJ1-6, with 7 bases fitting TRBD1. The ends lost 8 bases at V and 9 bases at J; junction bases unmatched: 4. The CDR3 has 12 amino acids.

The CDR3 region is CASSIFGGYQPQHF. The CDR3 nucleotides are TGTGCCAGTAGTATATTCGGGGGGTATCAGCCCCAGCATTTT. The V call is TRBV19, the J call TRBJ1-5, with D possibly matching TRBD1 (5 bases). The CDR3 has 14 amino acids. V was cut by 2 bases and J by 5 bases, with 10 bases left in between. Germline assignment: CDR1 LNHDA and CDR2 SQIVND (reference sequence).

The J gene is TRBJ1-5, the V gene TRBV7-8, with 8 bases identical to TRBD1. CDR1 SGHVS and CDR2 FQNEAQ come from the germline V gene. The trim removed 5 bases at V and 0 bases at J, leaving 9 bases unmatched. The CDR3 totals 17 residues. The CDR3 protein is CASSPRQGLFSNQPQHF. DNA of the CDR3: TGTGCCAGCAGCCCGAGACAGGGGCTTTTTAGCAATCAGCCCCAGCATTTT.